This T cell receptor beta chain comes out of a study of T cells in Graves' hyperthyroidism and ophthalmopathy. This clonotype was seen many times. Its antigen is currently unknown. Trimming took 8 bases from V and 0 from J; bases not matched to a gene: 8. The CDR3 is 16 residues long. The V gene's germline CDR1 is SGHVS and CDR2 FQNEAQ. Authors of the study amplified TCR beta CDR3 regions from RNA transcripts. First-round RT-PCR with HTBI primers amplified the TCR CDR3 region. TCRdb reanalysed the multiplex PCR reads using MiXCR and keeps one entry per CDR3 protein. In the table there are under 400,000 distinct CDR3 sequences, around 13% of which are singletons. Overall study results and limits: Ophthalmopathy was told apart from stable hyperthyroidism by a 13 V-J model.

Input material: blood. This sequence joins TRBV7-8 and TRBJ2-2, with 8 positions matching TRBD2. The sequence derives from a woman aged 60-75 years with Graves' hyperthyroidism. DNA for the CDR3: TGTGCCAGCCCAACCAGCGGGGGAACGAACACCGGGGAGCTGTTTTTT. Its translation: CASPTSGGTNTGELFF.